The sequence of this TCR beta chain was determined in a study of blood T cell repertoires in COVID-19. In the study overall: The samples span acute and convalescent COVID-19 from the United States, Italy and Spain. From T cells, B-cell-depleted T cells, or PBMCs came the material, which was cDNA or gDNA.

CDR1 and CDR2 (germline): SQVTM, ANQGSEA. The CDR3 is made up of 13 amino acids. The V gene lost 5 bases and the J gene lost 0 bases, with 10 bases spanning the gap. Authors' analysis steps: Amplification of reference gene primers was used by the study to estimate nucleated cell counts. Data came from immunoSEQ multiplex PCR; TCRdb stores just in-frame clones and leaves some out. Clone size and V and J calls were adopted from that table, with D and trimming inferred from the DNA. The sample shows some 380,000 clones, about 80% of them seen only once. Material for sequencing was peripheral blood. This rearrangement joins TRBV29-1 to TRBJ1-1, with unresolved D. This receptor was obtained from a human donor with acute or convalescent COVID-19. The donor label of this sample is uncertain. CDR3 protein: CSVMSLMNTEAFF. In nucleotides, the CDR3 is TGCAGCGTTATGAGCCTAATGAACACTGAAGCTTTCTTT.